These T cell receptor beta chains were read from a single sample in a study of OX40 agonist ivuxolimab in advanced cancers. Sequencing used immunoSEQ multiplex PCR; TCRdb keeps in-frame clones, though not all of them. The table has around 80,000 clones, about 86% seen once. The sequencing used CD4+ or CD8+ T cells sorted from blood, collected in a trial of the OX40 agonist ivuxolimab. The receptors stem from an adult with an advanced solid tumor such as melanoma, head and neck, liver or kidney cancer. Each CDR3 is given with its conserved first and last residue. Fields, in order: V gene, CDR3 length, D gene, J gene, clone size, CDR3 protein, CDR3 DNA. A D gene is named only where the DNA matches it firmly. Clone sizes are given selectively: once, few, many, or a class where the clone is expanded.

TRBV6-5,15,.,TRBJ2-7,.,CASNYAGGSEYEQYF,TGTGCCAGCAATTACGCAGGTGGCTCAGAATACGAGCAGTACTTC
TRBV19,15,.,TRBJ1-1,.,CASSRQDLPNTEAFF,TGTGCCAGTAGTCGCCAGGATCTTCCGAACACTGAAGCTTTCTTT
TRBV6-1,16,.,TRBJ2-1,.,CASSDLRSAGRNEQFF,TGTGCCAGCAGTGATCTCCGAAGCGCCGGGCGGAATGAGCAGTTCTTC
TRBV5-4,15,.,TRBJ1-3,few,CASSLVGGSGNTIYF,TGTGCCAGCAGCTTGGTCGGGGGCAGTGGAAACACCATATATTTT
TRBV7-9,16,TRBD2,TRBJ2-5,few,CAGRAGTSGSWETQYF,TGTGCCGGTAGGGCGGGGACTAGCGGGAGCTGGGAGACCCAGTACTTC
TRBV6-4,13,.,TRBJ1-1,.,CASSDGQSTEAFF,TGTGCCAGCAGTGATGGCCAGAGCACTGAAGCTTTCTTT
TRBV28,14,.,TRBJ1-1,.,CASSWGLGNTEAFF,TGTGCCAGCAGCTGGGGCCTGGGGAACACTGAAGCTTTCTTT
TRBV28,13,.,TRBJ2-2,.,CASRLEVTGELFF,TGTGCCAGCAGACTCGAAGTCACCGGGGAGCTGTTTTTT
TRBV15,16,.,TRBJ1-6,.,CATSRGRDSYNSPLHF,TGTGCCACCAGCAGAGGCCGAGACTCCTATAATTCACCCCTCCACTTT
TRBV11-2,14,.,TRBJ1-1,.,CATQGGGGSTEAFF,TGTGCCACCCAGGGTGGGGGCGGAAGCACTGAAGCTTTCTTT
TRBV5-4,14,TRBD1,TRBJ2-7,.,CASSLQGVSYEQYF,TGTGCCAGCAGCCTACAGGGGGTGAGCTACGAGCAGTACTTC
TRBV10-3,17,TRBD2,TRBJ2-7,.,CAISESRGLAGPYEQYF,TGTGCCATCAGTGAGTCGCGAGGACTAGCGGGGCCCTACGAGCAGTACTTC
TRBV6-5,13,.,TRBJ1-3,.,CASSYGPGNTIYF,TGTGCCAGCAGTTACGGGCCTGGAAACACCATATATTTT
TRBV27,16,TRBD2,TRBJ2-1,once,CASSLKGLVMGNEQFF,TGTGCCAGCAGTTTGAAGGGACTAGTTATGGGCAATGAGCAGTTCTTC
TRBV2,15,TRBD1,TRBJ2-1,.,CASSADRVGENEQFF,TGTGCCAGCAGTGCGGACAGGGTTGGGGAGAATGAGCAGTTCTTC
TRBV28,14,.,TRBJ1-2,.,CASLGRARHYGYTF,TGTGCCAGTCTGGGTCGCGCGCGGCACTATGGCTACACCTTC
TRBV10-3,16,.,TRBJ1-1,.,CAISEVGYKARAEAFF,TGTGCCATCAGTGAAGTGGGCTACAAGGCGCGGGCGGAAGCTTTCTTT
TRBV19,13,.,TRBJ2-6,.,CASTGPGANVLTF,TGTGCCAGTACCGGACCCGGGGCCAACGTCCTGACTTTC
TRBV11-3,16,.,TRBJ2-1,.,CASSPPGPVGFNEQFF,TGTGCCAGCAGCCCCCCGGGCCCGGTGGGGTTCAATGAGCAGTTCTTC
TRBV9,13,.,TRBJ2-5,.,CASSPATQETQYF,TGTGCCAGCAGCCCGGCGACTCAAGAGACCCAGTACTTC
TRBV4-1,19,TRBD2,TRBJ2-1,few,CASSQVTGLSGRAGNEQFF,TGCGCCAGCAGCCAAGTTACGGGGTTGAGCGGGAGGGCCGGTAATGAGCAGTTCTTC
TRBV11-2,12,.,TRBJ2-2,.,CASILAGGELFF,TGTGCCAGCATCCTAGCTGGTGGGGAGCTGTTTTTT
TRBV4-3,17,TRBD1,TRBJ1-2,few,CASSWGQGVGGNYGYTF,TGCGCCAGCAGCTGGGGACAGGGTGTCGGGGGGAACTATGGCTACACCTTC
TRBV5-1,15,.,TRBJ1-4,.,CASSLSGTTNEKLFF,TGCGCCAGCAGCTTATCCGGAACAACTAATGAAAAACTGTTTTTT
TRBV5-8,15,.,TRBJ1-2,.,CASSLPLRGLTSFYF,TGTGCCAGCAGCTTACCCCTGCGAGGGTTGACCTCTTTTTACTTC
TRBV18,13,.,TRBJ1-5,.,CASSPDSNQPQHF,TGTGCCAGCTCACCTGACAGCAATCAGCCCCAGCATTTT
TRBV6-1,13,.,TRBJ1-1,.,CASSGGQTTRAFF,TGTGCCAGCAGTGGGGGACAAACGACAAGGGCTTTCTTT